This entry describes one TCR beta chain. The sample is drawn from a study of blood T cell repertoires in COVID-19. Whole-study context: T cells, B-cell-depleted T cells, or PBMCs supplied cDNA or gDNA.

Study members were between roughly 18 and 100 years old and lived in 20 to 25 US regions. J gave up 8 bases and V 5 bases, and 16 bases lay outside the gene matches. CDR3 length equals 17 residues. CDR1 is MNHEY, CDR2 SMNVEV, per germline (reference sequence). Clones were sequenced by immunoSEQ multiplex PCR, and TCRdb holds only the in-frame ones, with some missing. The table records hundreds of thousands of clones, 90% of them present only once. This TCR came from a man in his thirties or forties who had been exposed to COVID-19. This chain connects TRBV27 to TRBJ1-2, with 11 bases matching TRBD1. Material for sequencing was PBMCs or T cells enriched from blood (not recorded which). CDR3 amino acids: CASSPLDWDRGSGGYTF. CDR3 bases: TGTGCCAGCAGTCCCCTAGATTGGGACAGGGGGTCTGGAGGCTACACCTTC.